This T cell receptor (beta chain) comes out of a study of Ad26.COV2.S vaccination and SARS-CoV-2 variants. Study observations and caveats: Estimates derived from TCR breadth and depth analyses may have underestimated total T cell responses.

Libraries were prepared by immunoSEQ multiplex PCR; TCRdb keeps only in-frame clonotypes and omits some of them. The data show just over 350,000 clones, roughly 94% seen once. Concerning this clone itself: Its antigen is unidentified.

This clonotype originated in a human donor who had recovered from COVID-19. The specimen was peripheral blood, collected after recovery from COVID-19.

The chain's CDR3 is CASSESNGRSDEQFF. CDR3 DNA: TGCGCCAGCAGTGAGTCCAATGGCAGGTCCGATGAGCAGTTCTTC. The genes are TRBV10-1 and TRBJ2-1, with unresolved D. V lost 0 bases and J lost 8, with 14 bases in between. Germline V gene sequence: CDR1 WNHNN, CDR2 SYGVQD (reference sequence). There are 15 residues in the CDR3.